The rows below give T cell receptor beta chains drawn from one sample of a study of T-cell reconstitution after alpha-beta-depleted transplantation in children. TCRdb analysed the PCR reads with MiXCR anew, one entry per CDR3 protein. The table includes 500,000 to 650,000 distinct CDR3 sequences, approximately 10% detected once. The material was PBMCs, mostly from graft donor cells, obtained 180 days after TCRalphabeta/CD19-depleted stem cell transplant. All receptors derive from a female patient between 2 and 15 years old who had a stem cell transplant for aplastic anemia, so the T cells may come from the graft donor. The CDR3 runs from the conserved cysteine through the conserved F or W. The D gene is left open where the match is weak. Expanded clones are given a class, and other clones once, few, many or no size at all.

V gene	D gene	CDR3 length	J gene	clone size	CDR3 protein	CDR3 DNA
TRBV15	TRBD2	15	TRBJ2-1	few	CATSRGLGLSNEQFF	TGTGCCACCAGCCGGGGACTAGGGTTAAGCAATGAGCAGTTCTTC
TRBV28	-	14	TRBJ1-1	many	CASTLDYLNTEAFF	TGTGCCAGCACCTTAGACTACCTGAACACTGAAGCTTTCTTT
TRBV11-2	TRBD1	15	TRBJ2-7	-	CASSHLWTGGHEQYF	TGTGCCAGCAGCCACCTCTGGACAGGGGGCCACGAGCAGTACTTC
TRBV28	-	15	TRBJ2-7	few	CASSPAGSGVNEQYF	TGTGCCAGCAGTCCCGCAGGGTCGGGAGTCAACGAGCAGTACTTC
TRBV10-3	TRBD2	14	TRBJ2-1	few	CAIRTSGSYGEQFF	TGTGCCATCAGGACTAGCGGGAGCTACGGAGAGCAGTTCTTC
TRBV29-1	-	15	TRBJ2-1	-	CSAKYSRDGDNEQFF	TGCAGCGCCAAATACAGCAGGGATGGGGACAATGAGCAGTTCTTC
TRBV11-2	TRBD1	16	TRBJ1-1	few	CASSLGGQGINTEAFF	TGTGCCAGCAGCTTAGGGGGACAGGGGATTAACACTGAAGCTTTCTTT
TRBV20-1	-	16	TRBJ2-1	few	CSARDVVGASYNEQFF	TGCAGTGCTAGAGATGTGGTAGGGGCATCCTACAATGAGCAGTTCTTC
TRBV11-3	-	14	TRBJ2-1	few	CASSPVGGNSEQFF	TGTGCCAGCAGCCCTGTCGGTGGGAATAGTGAGCAGTTCTTC
TRBV20-1	-	17	TRBJ2-2	few	CSARPYVGGLHTGELFF	TGCAGTGCTAGACCCTACGTGGGAGGTCTCCACACCGGGGAGCTGTTTTTT
TRBV9	-	17	TRBJ2-5	few	CASSPHVVVGVQETQYF	TGTGCCAGCAGCCCCCATGTCGTGGTTGGTGTCCAAGAGACCCAGTACTTC
TRBV12-5	-	14	TRBJ2-2	many	CARTYRVCTGELFF	TGTGCTAGGACTTACAGGGTTTGCACCGGGGAGCTGTTTTTT
TRBV5-1	-	17	TRBJ2-5	few	CASSSVGRTVLQETQYF	TGCGCCAGCAGCAGCGTTGGCCGGACCGTACTACAGGAGACCCAGTACTTC